Following are 12 T cell receptor beta chains from one sample sequenced in a study of T cells expressing NK-cell markers. Reprocessing the 5' RACE reads, TCRdb reports a single entry for every CDR3 protein and omits DNA. The listing records 300,000 to 450,000 distinct CDR3 sequences. Sequencing used blood T cells: a sorted CD56 or NKG2C T cell subset, CD4+ or CD8+ T cells, or bulk PBMC T cells (not recorded which). The receptors derive from a man aged 18 to 69 in good health.

V and J are TRBV5-6 and TRBJ1-3. Germline CDR1 and CDR2: SGHDT and YYEEEE. The CDR3 consists of 14 residues. The CDR3: CASSLGSIGNTIYF.

The chain employs TRBV7-9 and TRBJ2-2; as DNA is missing, the TRBD2 call by TCRdb cannot be tested. The germline gives CDR1 SEHNR, CDR2 FQNEAQ (reference sequence). The CDR3 length is 16 residues. CDR3 sequence: CASTPRTSGGVGELFF.

The CDR3 region is CASSYTGGRYNEQFF. J is TRBJ2-1 and V is TRBV5-5; TCRdb calls TRBD1, which cannot be checked without DNA. The germline CDR1 and CDR2 sequences are SGHKS and YYEKEE (reference sequence). CDR3 length equals 15 residues.

The V and J genes are TRBV25-1 and TRBJ2-7; TCRdb designates TRBD1, a call that cannot be tested without DNA. In germline, CDR1 is MGHDK, CDR2 SYGVNS. The CDR3 runs to 14 residues. The chain's CDR3 is CASRKRDGSYEQYF.

The genes are TRBV12-3 or TRBV12-4 and TRBJ2-3; TCRdb selects TRBD2, and the lack of DNA leaves this call unchecked. The CDR3 contains 12 residues. CDR3 region: CASSSRRDTQYF.

The V call is TRBV19, the J call TRBJ2-7; TCRdb indicates TRBD1, and absent DNA this call remains unverified. The CDR3 spans 14 residues. Germline V gene lookup returns CDR1 LNHDA and CDR2 SQIVND (reference sequence). The CDR3 loop is CASSVTGDSYEQYF.

The CDR3 region is CASRSSGSNYGYTF. This chain connects TRBV7-9 to TRBJ1-2. Germline V gene sequence: CDR1 SEHNR, CDR2 FQNEAQ (reference sequence). This CDR3 comprises 14 residues.

CDR3 loop: CAISDRTEQPQHF. The genes are TRBV10-3 and TRBJ1-5. Germline-derived CDR1 and CDR2 are ENHRY and SYGVKD. The CDR3 totals 13 residues.

The V and J genes are TRBV6-2 or TRBV6-3 and TRBJ1-6; TCRdb returns TRBD1, unconfirmable since there is no DNA. This CDR3 has 15 residues. The germline V gene encodes CDR1 MNHEY and CDR2 SVGEGT. CDR3 protein: CASSPRFDRNSPLHF.

The J gene is TRBJ1-1, the V gene TRBV18. The germline V gene has CDR1 KGHSH and CDR2 LQKENI. This CDR3 has 16 amino acids. The CDR3 sequence: CASSPGLPVVDTEAFF.

The CDR3 is CASSGILAGGRDTQYF. V usage is TRBV5-1 and J usage is TRBJ2-3; TCRdb indicates TRBD2, and absent DNA this call remains unverified. Per germline, CDR1 SGHRS and CDR2 YFSETQ. This CDR3 contains 16 residues.

J is TRBJ2-1 and V is TRBV10-3; no DNA is available, so the TRBD1 call from TCRdb remains unchecked. The CDR3 consists of 15 residues. Germline V lookup: CDR1 ENHRY, CDR2 SYGVKD. CDR3 sequence: CAISDKQGGANEQFF.